These 21 T cell receptor beta chains share one sample of origin, sequenced in a study of metastatic and nonmetastatic thyroid tumors. TCRdb reassembled clones from the PCR reads with MiXCR. This sample has around 41,000 clones, with about 13% found just once. No treatment had been given to any patient before thyroid surgery. The specimen was blood. The receptors originated from a female donor with papillary thyroid cancer or a benign thyroid nodule (not recorded which). Some clones in this sample may be carry-over from other donors' samples.

This clone was counted many times. V gene TRBV29-1 combines with J gene TRBJ2-7; no firm D call. V dropped 8 bases and J dropped 3 bases, with 14 bases sitting between them. Germline lookup yields CDR1 SQVTM and CDR2 ANQGSEA. The length of the CDR3 is 12 residues. CDR3 sequence (DNA): TGCAGCACTTGGAAGTCCGGCTACGAGCAGTACTTC. It encodes CSTWKSGYEQYF.

This clone showed up many times. The V and J genes are TRBV9 and TRBJ2-3; TRBD2 matches 7 bases. CDR3 length: 17 residues. Trimming cost V 3 bases and J 2 bases; bases outside gene matches: 12. Germline V gene lookup returns CDR1 SGDLS and CDR2 YYNGEE. CDR3 in amino acids: CASSANPAGYHTDTQYF. The CDR3 DNA reads TGTGCCAGCAGCGCCAACCCAGCGGGATATCACACAGATACGCAGTATTTT.

The genes are TRBV7-2 and TRBJ2-2; 8 bases align to TRBD2. V shed 6 bases and J 4 bases; nucleotides not matched to a gene: 4. Germline CDR1 and CDR2: SGHTA and FQGNSA. The CDR3 totals 14 residues. CDR3 residues: CASRRLATTGELFF. CDR3 DNA: TGTGCCAGCAGGCGACTAGCGACCACCGGGGAGCTGTTTTTT.

The table lists this clone with many counts. This chain uses TRBV28 with TRBJ1-1, with TRBD1 matching 9 bases. Looked up from germline, CDR1 is MDHEN and CDR2 is SYDVKM. The trim removed 7 bases at V and 5 bases at J, leaving 11 bases unmatched. The length of the CDR3 is 15 residues. The CDR3 region has the DNA TGTGCCAGCACCGACAACAGGGGGCGGAGAACTGAAGCTTTCTTT. This translates into CASTDNRGRRTEAFF.

This clone occurred many times. V gene TRBV27 combines with J gene TRBJ1-1, with D perhaps matching TRBD1 (5 bases). The CDR3 sequence is 16 residues long. Germline V gives CDR1 MNHEY, CDR2 SMNVEV (reference sequence). V was pared by 7 bases and J by 4 bases, with 22 bases between. CDR3 protein: CASKSGAHRRSTEAFF. DNA of the CDR3: TGTGCCAGCAAATCTGGGGCGCACAGACGAAGCACTGAAGCTTTCTTT.

This clone was seen once. This chain uses TRBV20-1 with TRBJ2-7; TRBD2 agrees at 12 bases. Trimming removed 0 bases from V and 3 bases from J; junction bases left unmatched: 3. The CDR3 has 15 residues. Germline CDR1 is DFQATT and CDR2 is SNEGSKA (reference sequence). The CDR3: CSARDRTSGDYEQYF. The CDR3 DNA is TGCAGTGCTAGAGACCGGACTAGCGGGGACTACGAGCAGTACTTC.

At least ten counts were recorded for this clone. CDR3 amino acids: CASSPGTSSTDTQYF. In nucleotides, the CDR3 is TGTGCCAGTAGTCCGGGAACGTCTAGCACAGATACGCAGTATTTT. The chain links TRBV19 to TRBJ2-3; D is perhaps TRBD2 (5 bases). The germline V and J ends were trimmed by 5 bases and 0 bases, with 12 bases remaining between them. The CDR3 is made up of 15 amino acids. Per the germline V gene, CDR1 is LNHDA and CDR2 is SQIVND (reference sequence).

This clone came up many times. V gene TRBV20-1 combines with J gene TRBJ2-7, with D uncertain. The CDR3 is made up of 14 amino acids. Trimming took off 0 bases at V and 3 bases at J, with 12 bases between the two ends. Germline loops: CDR1 DFQATT, CDR2 SNEGSKA (reference sequence). For the CDR3, the DNA is TGCAGTGCTAGAGATTGGTCTGCCGTCTACGAGCAGTACTTC. Translation gives CSARDWSAVYEQYF.

This clone was seen at least ten times. The rearrangement joins TRBV24-1 to TRBJ2-7; 8 bases map to TRBD1. Germline lookup yields CDR1 KGHDR and CDR2 SFDVKD. CDR3 length: 15 amino acids. J gave up 3 bases and V 3 bases, and 6 bases lay outside the gene matches. The CDR3 region is CATSDRTGPLYEQYF. For the CDR3, the DNA is TGTGCCACCAGTGATCGGACAGGGCCTCTCTACGAGCAGTACTTC.

This clone was detected many times. V gene TRBV19 combines with J gene TRBJ2-5; D possibly corresponds to TRBD1 (6 bases). CDR1 is LNHDA and CDR2 is SQIVND in the germline V gene (reference sequence). Between the trimmed V and J ends, which lost 5 bases and 5 bases, there was a span of 21 bases. The CDR3 covers 16 residues. CDR3 region: CASSSGPGRGLETQYF. In DNA, the CDR3 is TGTGCCAGTAGTTCCGGACCCGGCAGGGGCCTGGAGACCCAGTACTTC.

This clone was seen ten or more times. The chain joins TRBV5-1 to TRBJ2-7; 9 bases align to TRBD1. The V and J ends lost 4 bases and 3 bases, in that order; junction bases with no gene match: 8. Germline CDR1 reads SGHRS; CDR2 reads YFSETQ. The CDR3 sequence is 15 residues long. The CDR3 loop reads CASSPGQGMDYEQYF. The CDR3 nucleotides read TGCGCCAGCAGCCCCGGACAGGGGATGGACTACGAGCAGTACTTC.

The J gene is TRBJ2-1, the V gene TRBV4-2, with D unresolved. V lost 1 base to trimming and J lost 1 base, with 8 bases between them. The germline V gene has CDR1 LGHNA and CDR2 YNFKEQ. The CDR3 has 15 amino acids. CDR3 sequence: CASSQGPTSYNEQFF. The CDR3 nucleotides read TGTGCCAGCAGCCAAGGACCCACATCCTACAATGAGCAGTTCTTC.

This clone was recorded a few times. The chain carries TRBV10-1 and TRBJ2-5; D gene unclear. The germline gives CDR1 WNHNN, CDR2 SYGVQD (reference sequence). CDR3 size: 14 residues. V lost 1 base and J 4 bases, leaving 10 bases between the germline ends. The CDR3 spells CASSEYPSRETQYF. The CDR3 DNA sequence: TGCGCCAGCAGTGAGTACCCCTCGCGAGAGACCCAGTACTTC.

V usage is TRBV24-1 and J usage is TRBJ2-7, with no clear D. The CDR3 is 12 amino acids. The V gene lost 11 bases and the J gene lost 4 bases, with 14 bases spanning the gap. Germline V gives CDR1 KGHDR, CDR2 SFDVKD. The CDR3 coding sequence is TGTGCCAACAAACAGACCTTATACGAGCAGTACTTC. Translation gives CANKQTLYEQYF.

This clone was seen repeatedly, ten times or more. CDR3 bases: TGTGCCTGGAGATCGACTAGCCTTACCGGGGAGCTGTTTTTT. Translating it yields CAWRSTSLTGELFF. V is TRBV30 and J is TRBJ2-2, with 7 bases matching TRBD2. With 3 bases clipped from V and 5 bases from J, the junction kept 6 bases outside the gene matches. CDR3 size: 14 residues. Looked up from germline, CDR1 is GTSNPN and CDR2 is SVGIG (reference sequence).

The table lists this clone with many counts. The chain uses TRBV30 and TRBJ2-2; D unclear. V lost 0 bases and J lost 8, with 7 bases in between. CDR3 size: 12 residues. The germline V gene has CDR1 GTSNPN and CDR2 SVGIG (reference sequence). CDR3 sequence reads: CAWSVRAGELFF. As DNA, the CDR3 is TGTGCCTGGAGTGTACGTGCAGGGGAGCTGTTTTTT.

The V gene is TRBV6-1, the J gene TRBJ1-5, with 8 bases aligning to TRBD1. Losses at the gene ends were 6 bases for V and 5 bases for J; bases not matched to a gene: 3. The CDR3 totals 13 residues. The germline V gene has CDR1 MNHNS and CDR2 SASEGT. CDR3: CASRGTGYQPQHF. The DNA for the CDR3 is TGTGCCAGCAGGGGGACAGGATATCAGCCCCAGCATTTT.

This clone was counted ten times or more. This rearrangement joins TRBV24-1 to TRBJ2-3, with D maybe TRBD1 (5 bases). V was cut by 4 bases and J by 4 bases, with 11 bases left in between. CDR1 and CDR2 (germline): KGHDR, SFDVKD. The CDR3 runs to 14 residues. The CDR3 reads CATSDPQGPDTQYF. The CDR3 DNA reads TGTGCCACCAGTGACCCCCAGGGCCCAGATACGCAGTATTTT.

This clone was found a few times. One junction end does not reproduce the germline sequence, and a read error may be involved. The rearrangement uses TRBV6-5 and TRBJ2-2; 9 nucleotides align to TRBD2. Germline lookup yields CDR1 MNHEY and CDR2 SVGAGI. This CDR3 is built from 15 residues. CDR3 amino acids: CPSSYAGGNTWELFF. CDR3 coding DNA: TGTCCCAGCAGTTACGCGGGGGGGAACACCTGGGAGCTGTTTTTT.

In its sample, this clone is medium-sized. This chain joins TRBV6-1 and TRBJ2-1; TRBD2 aligns across 7 bases. This CDR3 has 14 residues. V was pared by 6 bases and J by 8 bases, with 10 bases of the junction left unmatched. Germline CDR1 reads MNHNS; CDR2 reads SASEGT. DNA for the CDR3: TGTGCCAGCAGCCCTACGGGAGGCGGCTATGAGCAGTTCTTC. Its protein is CASSPTGGGYEQFF.

This clone has ten or more counts. The J gene is TRBJ1-6, the V gene TRBV14, with D uncertain. There are 14 residues in the CDR3. From germline, CDR1 is SGHDN and CDR2 FVKESK. V lost 4 bases and J lost 4, with 8 bases in between. CDR3 in amino acids: CASSPAGYNSPLHF. In DNA form, the CDR3 reads TGTGCCAGCAGCCCGGCAGGTTATAATTCACCCCTCCACTTT. Supplemented by reference TRBV14 and TRBJ1-6, the full variable domain reads EAGVTQFPSHSVIEKGQTVTLRCDPISGHDNLYWYRRVMGKEIKFLLHFVKESKQDESGMPNNRFLAERTGGTYSTLKVQPAELEDSGVYFCASSPAGYNSPLHFGNGTRLTVT.